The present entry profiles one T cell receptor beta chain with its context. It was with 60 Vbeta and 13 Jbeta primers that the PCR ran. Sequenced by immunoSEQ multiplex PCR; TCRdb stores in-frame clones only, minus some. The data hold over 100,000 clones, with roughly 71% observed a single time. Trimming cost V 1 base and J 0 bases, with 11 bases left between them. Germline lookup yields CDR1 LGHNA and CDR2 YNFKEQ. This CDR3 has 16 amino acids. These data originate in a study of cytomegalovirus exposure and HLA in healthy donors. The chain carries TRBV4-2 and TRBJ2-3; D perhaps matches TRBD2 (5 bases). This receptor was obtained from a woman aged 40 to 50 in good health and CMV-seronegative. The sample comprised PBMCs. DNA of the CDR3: TGTGCCAGCAGCCAAGCGGTTCGGGGTAGCACAGATACGCAGTATTTT. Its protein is CASSQAVRGSTDTQYF.